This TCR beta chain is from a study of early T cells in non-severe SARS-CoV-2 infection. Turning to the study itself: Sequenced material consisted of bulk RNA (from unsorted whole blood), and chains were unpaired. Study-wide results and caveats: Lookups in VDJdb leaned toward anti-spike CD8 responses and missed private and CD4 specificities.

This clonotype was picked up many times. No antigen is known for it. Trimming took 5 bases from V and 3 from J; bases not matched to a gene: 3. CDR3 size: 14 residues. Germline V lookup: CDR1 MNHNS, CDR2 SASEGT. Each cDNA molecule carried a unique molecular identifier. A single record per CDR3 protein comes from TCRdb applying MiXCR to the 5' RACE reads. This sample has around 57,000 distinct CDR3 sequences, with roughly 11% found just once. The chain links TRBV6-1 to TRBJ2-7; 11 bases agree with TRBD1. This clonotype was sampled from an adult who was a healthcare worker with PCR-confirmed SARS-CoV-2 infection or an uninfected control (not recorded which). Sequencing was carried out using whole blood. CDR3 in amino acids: CASSTGQGDYEQYF. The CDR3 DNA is TGTGCCAGCAGTACGGGACAGGGGGACTACGAGCAGTACTTC.